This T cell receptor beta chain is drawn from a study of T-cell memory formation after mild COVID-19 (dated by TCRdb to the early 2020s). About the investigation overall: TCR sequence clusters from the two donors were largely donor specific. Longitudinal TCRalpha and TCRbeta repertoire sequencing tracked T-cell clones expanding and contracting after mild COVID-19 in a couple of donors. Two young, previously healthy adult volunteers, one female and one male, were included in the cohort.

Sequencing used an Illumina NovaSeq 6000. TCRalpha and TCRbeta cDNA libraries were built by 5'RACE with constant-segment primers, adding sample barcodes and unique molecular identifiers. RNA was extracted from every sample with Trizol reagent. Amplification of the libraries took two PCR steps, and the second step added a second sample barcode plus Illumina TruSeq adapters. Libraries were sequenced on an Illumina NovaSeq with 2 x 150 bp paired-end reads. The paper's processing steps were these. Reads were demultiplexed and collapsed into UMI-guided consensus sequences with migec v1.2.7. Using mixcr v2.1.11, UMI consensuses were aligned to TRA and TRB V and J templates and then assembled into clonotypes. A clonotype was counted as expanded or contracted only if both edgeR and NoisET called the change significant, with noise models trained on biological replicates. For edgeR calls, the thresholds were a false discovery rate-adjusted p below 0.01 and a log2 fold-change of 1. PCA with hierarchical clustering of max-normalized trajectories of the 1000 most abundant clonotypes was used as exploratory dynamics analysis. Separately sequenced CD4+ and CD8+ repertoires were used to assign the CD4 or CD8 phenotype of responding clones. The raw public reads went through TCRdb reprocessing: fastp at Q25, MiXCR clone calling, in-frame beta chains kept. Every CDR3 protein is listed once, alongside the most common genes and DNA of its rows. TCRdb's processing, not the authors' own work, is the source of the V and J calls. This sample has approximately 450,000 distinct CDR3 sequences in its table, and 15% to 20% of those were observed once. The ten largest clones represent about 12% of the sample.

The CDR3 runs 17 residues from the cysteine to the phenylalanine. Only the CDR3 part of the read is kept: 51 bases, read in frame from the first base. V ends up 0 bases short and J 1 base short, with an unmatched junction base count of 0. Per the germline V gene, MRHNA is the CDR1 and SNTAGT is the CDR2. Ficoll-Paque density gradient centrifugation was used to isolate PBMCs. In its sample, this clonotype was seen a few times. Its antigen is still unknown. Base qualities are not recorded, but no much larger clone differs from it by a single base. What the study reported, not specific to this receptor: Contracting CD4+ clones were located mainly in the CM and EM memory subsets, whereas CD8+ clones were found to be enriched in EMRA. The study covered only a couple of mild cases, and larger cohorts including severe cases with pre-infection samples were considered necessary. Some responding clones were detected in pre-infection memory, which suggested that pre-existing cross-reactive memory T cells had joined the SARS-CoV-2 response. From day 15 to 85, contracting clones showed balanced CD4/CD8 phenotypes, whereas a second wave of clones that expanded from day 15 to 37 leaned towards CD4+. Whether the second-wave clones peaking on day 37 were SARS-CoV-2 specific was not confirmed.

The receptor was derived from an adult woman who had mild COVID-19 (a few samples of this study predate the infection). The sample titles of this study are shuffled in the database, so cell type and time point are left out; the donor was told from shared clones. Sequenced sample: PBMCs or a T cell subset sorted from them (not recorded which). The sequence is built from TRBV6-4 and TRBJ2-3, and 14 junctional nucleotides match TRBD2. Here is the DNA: TGTGCCAGCAGTGACTCGACTAGCGGGGGGGGCACAGATACGCAGTATTTT. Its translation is CASSDSTSGGGTDTQYF.